This TCR beta chain was found in a study of neoadjuvant anti-PD-1 for oral cavity cancer. Overall study: Non-progressing patients received a fourth nivolumab dose near day 43, then surgery on days 50-56.

Time point of the sample: after neoadjuvant nivolumab, at surgical resection. Stage II-IVA oral cavity squamous cell carcinoma was new and untreated by systemic or radiation therapy. Sequencing was performed with immunoSEQ multiplex PCR; in TCRdb, only in-frame clones are kept and a portion is missing. The sample includes about 72,000 clones, about 85% of them seen just once. J lost 7 bases, V lost 5 bases, and 6 bases had no gene match. The CDR3 is made up of 14 amino acids. Germline V lookup: CDR1 SEHNR, CDR2 FQNEAQ (reference sequence). This sequence originates from a person between 40 and 85 years old with oral cavity squamous cell carcinoma. Sequenced material: PBMCs, taken after nivolumab (anti-PD-1) treatment. The chain uses TRBV7-9 and TRBJ2-1; 9 bases map to TRBD1. The CDR3 sequence: CASSKQGALNEQFF. The DNA for the CDR3 is TGTGCCAGCAGCAAACAGGGGGCGCTTAATGAGCAGTTCTTC.